Shown below are 3 T cell receptor beta chains from a single sample sequenced in a study of human T cells and chemical hapten exposure. One entry per CDR3 protein, called by TCRdb with MiXCR from the RACE reads. The sample shows 150,000 to 200,000 distinct CDR3 sequences, around a quarter of them seen only once. Specified time point: patch test 3, about 24 weeks after DPC sensitization. Stated treatment: therapeutic diphenylcyclopropenone sensitization with weekly scalp DPC. Sample: whole blood, taken in connection with sensitization to the hapten diphenylcyclopropenone (DPC). The receptors here all came from a woman aged 40-49 years with alopecia areata. Some clones in this sample may be carry-over from other donors' samples.

This chain links TRBV7-8 with TRBJ2-3; 7 bases match TRBD1. The length of the CDR3 is 16 residues. The V segment lost 5 bases and the J segment 6 bases; nucleotides outside the gene matches: 14. The V gene's germline CDR1 is SGHVS and CDR2 FQNEAQ. In nucleotides, the CDR3 is TGTGCCAGCAGCCAGAATCTCGTGAACAGGGGTGATACGCAGTATTTT. Translating it yields CASSQNLVNRGDTQYF.

In DNA, the CDR3 is TGCGCCAGCAGAGAGACTAGCGAGTCCTACAATGAGCAGTTCTTC. Translating it yields CASRETSESYNEQFF. The rearrangement joins TRBV5-1 to TRBJ2-1, with TRBD2 identical over 8 bases. The germline V gene has CDR1 SGHRS and CDR2 YFSETQ. The ends lost 5 bases at V and 1 base at J; junction bases unmatched: 5. The CDR3 is 15 amino acids.

The sample holds many counts of this clonotype. The chain uses TRBV4-2 and TRBJ2-3; 8 positions match TRBD2. The junction had 11 bases not matched to a gene; V was cut back by 4 bases and J by 2 bases. Per germline, CDR1 LGHNA and CDR2 YNFKEQ. This CDR3 region has 17 residues. The CDR3 sequence: CASSLLAGGSNTDTQYF. The CDR3 DNA follows: TGTGCCAGCAGCCTGCTTGCGGGAGGTTCGAACACAGATACGCAGTATTTT.